This T cell receptor beta chain was documented in a study of graft-versus-host responses after intestinal transplantation. Overall study: Each transplant was multivisceral, liver-intestinal, or isolated intestinal. Anti-thymocyte globulin induction was given to all recipients, followed by tacrolimus and steroids for around three years.

Germline values: CDR1 SEHNR, CDR2 FQNEAQ (reference sequence). The CDR3 contains 15 residues. Trimming removed 5 bases at V and 1 base at J, with 12 bases between. Findings and limits, study-wide: The study found high graft-versus-host to host-versus-graft clonal ratios in allografts of patients with graft-donor T cell macrochimerism. There were GvH clones found in recipient marrow, and some of them appeared first in ileum or blood.

Concerning this clone: The antigen remains undetermined.

Some clones are missing from TCRdb's copy, which holds only in-frame ones; the method was immunoSEQ multiplex PCR. The sample holds about 100,000 clones, roughly 90% seen once. Sample: unstimulated CD4+ T cells sorted from spleen or lymph node cells, taken before transplant. The source is a human donor who was the organ donor for an intestinal transplant. V usage is TRBV7-9 and J usage is TRBJ1-3, with D uncertain. The DNA for the CDR3 is TGTGCCAGCAGCACCCCCTCTGGGTCTGGAAACACCATATATTTT. This sequence encodes CASSTPSGSGNTIYF. The full variable domain, its missing parts supplied by reference TRBV7-9 and TRBJ1-3, is DTGVSQNPRHKITKRGQNVTFRCDPISEHNRLYWYRQTLGQGPEFLTYFQNEAQLEKSRLLSDRFSAERPKGSFSTLEIQRTEQGDSAMYLCASSTPSGSGNTIYFGEGSWLTVV.